Here is one T cell receptor (beta chain) with its context. After removal of 4 bases from V and 2 bases from J, the junction contained 4 bases not matched to a gene. The CDR3 totals 15 residues. Germline-derived CDR1 and CDR2 are LGHNA and YSLEER. This sample is part of a study of blood T cell repertoires in COVID-19. For the study at large: Some COVID-19 samples were acute and others convalescent; all came from the United States, Italy and Spain.

In the original processing: Scientists estimated how many nucleated cells there were by amplifying reference gene primers. The data were produced by immunoSEQ multiplex PCR, yet TCRdb's version contains in-frame clones alone and is incomplete. V, J and clone size are taken as reported in that table, and D and trimming were inferred from the DNA itself. This sample carries 200,000 to 250,000 clones, 65% to 85% of them seen once, and the ten largest clones take 3% to 4%. Enrollees, about 18 to 89 years old, lived in 24 US areas. V gene TRBV4-3 combines with J gene TRBJ1-1, with TRBD1 matching over 10 bases. Sequenced sample: PBMCs or T cells enriched from blood (not recorded which). The receptor comes from a woman aged 55-69 years who had recovered from COVID-19. The CDR3 spells CASSPWTGGNTEAFF. In DNA, the CDR3 is TGCGCCAGCAGCCCGTGGACAGGGGGAAACACTGAAGCTTTCTTT.